This is a list of T cell receptor beta chains from one sample in a study of Ad26.COV2.S vaccination and SARS-CoV-2 variants. Libraries were prepared by immunoSEQ multiplex PCR; TCRdb keeps only in-frame clonotypes and omits some of them. The sample includes around 320,000 clones, roughly 91% of them seen just once. Specimen: peripheral blood, collected in a trial of Ad26.COV2.S vaccine versus placebo. These receptors were obtained from a person aged 18-60 years who received the Ad26.COV2.S COVID-19 vaccine or a placebo. Each CDR3 is given with its conserved first and last residue. D genes are given only for firm matches. Not all rows give a size; the values are once, few, many and, for expanded clones, a class.

j_call d_call clone_size v_call cdr3_nt cdr3_aa
TRBJ2-2 NA NA TRBV9 TGTGCCAGCAGCGTTCATAACGGGGAGCTGTTTTTT CASSVHNGELFF
TRBJ1-2 NA NA TRBV27 TGTGCCAGCAAAGAGGCTGACTATGGCTACACCTTC CASKEADYGYTF
TRBJ2-7 NA NA TRBV19 TGTGCCAGTAGATCCGGCAACCCCTACGAGCAGTACTTC CASRSGNPYEQYF
TRBJ2-1 TRBD2 NA TRBV5-4 TGTGCCAGCAGCTCGGGACTACCCAATGAGCAGTTCTTC CASSSGLPNEQFF
TRBJ1-1 TRBD1 NA TRBV6-2/TRBV6-3 TGTGCCAGCAGCTATGGACAGGATAATATGAACACTGAAGCTTTCTTT CASSYGQDNMNTEAFF
TRBJ2-3 NA once TRBV11-1 TGTGCCAGCAGCTTACCCGGGACAGATACGCAGTATTTT CASSLPGTDTQYF
TRBJ1-5 NA NA TRBV19 TGTGCCAGTAGTACCCCAACTTATAGCAATCAGCCCCAGCATTTT CASSTPTYSNQPQHF
TRBJ1-2 TRBD1 NA TRBV7-9 TGTGCCAGCAGCTTGGCCGGACAGGGAGGCTATGGCTACACCTTC CASSLAGQGGYGYTF
TRBJ1-5 NA NA TRBV2 TGTGCCAGCATTCGAGACTGGGGGATAGGTCAGCCCCAGCATTTT CASIRDWGIGQPQHF
TRBJ1-5 NA once TRBV4-1 TGCGCCAGCAGCCAAGTAGTATTGCATCAGCCCCAGCATTTT CASSQVVLHQPQHF
TRBJ1-5 NA NA TRBV9 TGTGCCAGCAGCGTAGCCGCGGTCCCGGGACAGCCCCAGCATTTT CASSVAAVPGQPQHF
TRBJ1-6 TRBD1 NA TRBV6-5 TGTGCCAGCTGGTCCAGGGGGCTTTTTAATTCACCCCTCCACTTT CASWSRGLFNSPLHF
TRBJ1-1 TRBD1 NA TRBV7-8 TGTGCCAGCAGCCGGGCACAGGGGGCTGAAGCTTTCTTT CASSRAQGAEAFF
TRBJ2-7 TRBD2 NA TRBV4-1 TGCGCCAGCAGCCAGGGGGGGGGTAGCTCCTACGAGCAGTACTTC CASSQGGGSSYEQYF
TRBJ2-1 NA NA TRBV7-9 TGTGCCAGCAGCGCCCTCTCTGAACCCCTCGAGCAGTTCTTC CASSALSEPLEQFF
TRBJ1-6 TRBD1 NA TRBV30 TGTGCCTGGAGGACAGGGGCACTCCTCCACTTT CAWRTGALLHF
TRBJ2-2 NA once TRBV14 TGTGCCAGCAGCCATAGCATCGGGGAGCTGTTTTTT CASSHSIGELFF
TRBJ1-5 TRBD1 NA TRBV4-3 TGCGCCAGCAGCCAAGAACTAACAGGGGGGAATCAGCCCCAGCATTTT CASSQELTGGNQPQHF
TRBJ2-7 NA few TRBV27 TGTGCCAGCAGTTTGGACAGCCTCTCCTACGAGCAGTACTTC CASSLDSLSYEQYF
TRBJ2-3 TRBD2 NA TRBV5-6 TGTGCCAGCAGCCGGACTAGCTTTGGCACAGATACGCAGTATTTT CASSRTSFGTDTQYF
TRBJ2-3 NA NA TRBV7-6 TGTGCCAGCACCTCACCTCACGATACGCAGTATTTT CASTSPHDTQYF
TRBJ2-3 NA NA TRBV2 TGTGCCAGCAGTGAAGAGGGAGACGATACGCAGTATTTT CASSEEGDDTQYF
TRBJ1-2 TRBD1 NA TRBV5-1 TGCGCCAGCAGCTTTCAACAGGGGGAATTGGGCTACACCTTC CASSFQQGELGYTF
TRBJ1-6 TRBD1 NA TRBV5-1 TGCGCCAGCAGCCTACGGGACAGGGGGGATAATTCACCCCTCCACTTT CASSLRDRGDNSPLHF
TRBJ2-4 NA NA TRBV15 TGTGCCACCAGCGTTCGTAAAGGGTCTCAAAACATTCAGTACTTC CATSVRKGSQNIQYF
TRBJ2-7 NA NA TRBV7-9 TGTGCCAGCAGCTTATTTGGTGGGGGCGCCATTGGATACGAGCAGTACTTC CASSLFGGGAIGYEQYF
TRBJ1-1 TRBD1 NA TRBV30 TGTGCCTGGAGTCCTCAGACAGGGTGGACTGAAGCTTTCTTT CAWSPQTGWTEAFF
TRBJ2-7 TRBD1 NA TRBV12-3/TRBV12-4 TGTGCCAGCAGACCGGGACAGCTAGAGCAGTACTTC CASRPGQLEQYF
TRBJ1-1 NA NA TRBV19 TGTGCCAGTAGTATAGACCCGGGGGCGAACACTGAAGCTTTCTTT CASSIDPGANTEAFF
TRBJ1-1 NA NA TRBV7-3 TGTGCCAGCAGGGTCCAAAGGCATACTGAAGCTTTCTTT CASRVQRHTEAFF
TRBJ2-5 TRBD2 NA TRBV4-3 TGCGCCAGCAGCCAAGATTGGGGGGGAGAGACCCAGTACTTC CASSQDWGGETQYF
TRBJ2-2 NA once TRBV7-6 TGTGCCAGCAGCTTGGGCGCCGGAGCCGGGGAGCTGTTTTTT CASSLGAGAGELFF
TRBJ1-2 TRBD1 NA TRBV11-2 TGTGCCAGCAGCTTAGGACAGGGGGTAATCGATGGCTACACCTTC CASSLGQGVIDGYTF
TRBJ2-7 TRBD1 NA TRBV7-9 TGTGCCAGCAGCTTCCCTGGACAGGGATTTTACGAGCAGTACTTC CASSFPGQGFYEQYF
TRBJ2-1 TRBD2 NA TRBV9 TGTGCCAGCAGCCCGGGAGGGGCGAGCTCCTACAATGAGCAGTTCTTC CASSPGGASSYNEQFF
TRBJ1-4 NA NA TRBV5-8 TGTGCCAGCAGCTTGGCCAGGGGATGGGCTAATGAAAAACTGTTTTTT CASSLARGWANEKLFF
TRBJ1-2 NA NA TRBV20-1 TGCAGTGCTAGTTGGTCGAATGGCTACACCTTC CSASWSNGYTF
TRBJ2-3 TRBD1 NA TRBV4-1 TGCGCCAGCAGCCGGGAGAGGGGGCCTACTAGCACAGATACGCAGTATTTT CASSRERGPTSTDTQYF
TRBJ2-3 NA NA TRBV6-4 TGTGCCAGCAGTTGGACAGACACAGATACGCAGTATTTT CASSWTDTDTQYF
TRBJ2-2 TRBD1 NA TRBV5-6 TGTGCCAGCAGCTTGCCGACAGGGGTGGCCGGGGAGCTGTTTTTT CASSLPTGVAGELFF
TRBJ1-1 NA NA TRBV5-1 TGCGCCAGCAGCTTGGGAGGGACCACTGAAGCTTTCTTT CASSLGGTTEAFF
TRBJ2-4 NA NA TRBV7-9 TGTGCCAGCAGCTCCCTTGTCAATGCCAAAAACATTCAGTACTTC CASSSLVNAKNIQYF
TRBJ2-3 NA NA TRBV2 TGTGCCAGCAGTGTCTACCTCACAGATACGCAGTATTTT CASSVYLTDTQYF
TRBJ1-1 NA NA TRBV3-1/TRBV3-2 TGTGCCAGCAGCCTAGGGGACATTCGCCCTGAAGCTTTCTTT CASSLGDIRPEAFF
TRBJ1-2 NA NA TRBV7-3 TGTGCCAGCAGCTTAACGGTCGGGTCTGGCTACACCTTC CASSLTVGSGYTF
TRBJ2-2 NA few TRBV7-2 TGTGCCAGCAGCGTGGGGACCGGGGAGCTGTTTTTT CASSVGTGELFF
TRBJ2-7 NA NA TRBV6-2/TRBV6-3 TGTGCCAGCAGTCGGGCAGCCTCCTACGAGCAGTACTTC CASSRAASYEQYF
TRBJ2-7 TRBD2 few TRBV12-5 TGTGCTAGTGGGTCCGGACTAGCCTACGAGCAGTACTTC CASGSGLAYEQYF